The next 9 T cell receptor beta chains were all read from a single sample in a study of shared clonotypes between healthy human individuals. Assay used: immunoSEQ multiplex PCR; TCRdb lists only in-frame clones, some missing. The data show 1.5 million to 2.5 million clones, with just under 95% seen just once and approximately 1% held by the top ten. CD45RO-negative, CCR7-positively selected cells formed the naive CD8 fraction, excluding terminally differentiated effector memory CD45RA+ cells. The sequenced sample was naive CD8+ T cells sorted from blood. The receptors stem from a man between 18 and 35 years old in good health.

This rearrangement joins TRBV7-8 to TRBJ2-3; TRBD1 is a possible D gene (6 bases). The CDR3 length is 18 residues. The V and J ends lost 7 bases and 0 bases respectively, with 23 bases between them. Germline V gene lookup returns CDR1 SGHVS and CDR2 FQNEAQ. CDR3 in DNA: TGTGCCAGCATCTTGATAGGACAGTTTTACCCGAGCACAGATACGCAGTATTTT. Amino acid sequence: CASILIGQFYPSTDTQYF.

J is TRBJ1-1 and V is TRBV28; possible D gene TRBD1, 5 bases. V lost 7 bases and J 4 bases, leaving 19 bases between the germline ends. The CDR3 is 15 amino acids. Germline CDR1 reads MDHEN; CDR2 reads SYDVKM. The CDR3 DNA reads TGTGCCAGCACCTGGTCCTCCGGGGGGTCCACTGAAGCTTTCTTT. Protein: CASTWSSGGSTEAFF.

As for this clone: Within the sample, other DNA sequences also encode this same CDR3. The chain's CDR3 is CASSLELAGDTQYF. CDR3 nucleotide sequence: TGCGCCAGCAGCTTGGAACTAGCAGGGGATACGCAGTATTTT. The chain couples TRBV5-1 to TRBJ2-3; tentatively, D is TRBD2 (6 bases). Germline CDR1 and CDR2: SGHRS and YFSETQ. CDR3 length: 14 amino acids. Between the trimmed V and J ends, which lost 0 bases and 6 bases, there was a span of 11 bases.

The V and J genes are TRBV28 and TRBJ2-1, with 10 nucleotides matching TRBD2. The CDR3 covers 20 residues. The germline V gene has CDR1 MDHEN and CDR2 SYDVKM. Germline trimming cut 5 bases from V and 0 bases from J; bases unmatched to any gene: 16. The CDR3, as DNA: TGTGCCAGCAGTCCCGGGGGTAGCGGGGGGCTAAAAAGCTCCTACAATGAGCAGTTCTTC. Encoded protein: CASSPGGSGGLKSSYNEQFF.

In DNA, the CDR3 is TGTGCCAGCAGAAGTCGGACAGGGGTTACGGGAACTGAAGCTTTCTTT. Translating gives CASRSRTGVTGTEAFF. The V call is TRBV5-6, the J call TRBJ1-1; 9 positions match TRBD1. The CDR3 length is 16 residues. CDR1 SGHDT and CDR2 YYEEEE come from the germline V gene. J lost 5 bases, V lost 5 bases, and 13 bases had no gene match.

Here the CDR3 DNA reads TGTGCCAGCAGGCAGTCAGGGGGTATATCCGGGGAGCTGTTTTTT. This translates into CASRQSGGISGELFF. The chain has TRBV7-8 and TRBJ2-2, with 7 nucleotides matching TRBD1. J was trimmed by 6 bases and V by 6 bases; bases with no gene match: 10. Germline CDR1 SGHVS, CDR2 FQNEAQ. The CDR3 runs to 15 residues.

This clone has more than one count but fewer than ten. This chain joins TRBV10-2 and TRBJ2-3; D gene unclear. The germline V gene has CDR1 WSHSY and CDR2 SAAADI. V lost 1 base, J lost 4 bases, and 3 bases lay in between. The CDR3 is 12 residues long. The CDR3 loop is CASSEFADTQYF. CDR3 nucleotide sequence: TGCGCCAGCAGTGAGTTTGCAGATACGCAGTATTTT.

This clone occurred once. This sequence joins TRBV5-1 and TRBJ1-2, with TRBD1 matching 12 bases. Germline CDR1 SGHRS, CDR2 YFSETQ. CDR3 size: 17 residues. V was pared by 4 bases and J by 3 bases, with 10 bases of the junction left unmatched. The CDR3 DNA reads as TGCGCCAGCAGCCCGGTGGGACAGGGGGCAATGGACTATGGCTACACCTTC. Amino acid sequence: CASSPVGQGAMDYGYTF.

A single count supports this clone. V and J are TRBV5-6 and TRBJ2-5, with D possibly called TRBD1 or TRBD2 (5 bases each). Germline V gives CDR1 SGHDT, CDR2 YYEEEE. V was pared by 4 bases and J by 7 bases, with 17 bases between. This CDR3 comprises 14 residues. CDR3 in amino acids: CASSPIGGSGTQYF. CDR3 nucleotides: TGTGCCAGCAGCCCCATTGGGGGAAGCGGGACCCAGTACTTC.